This T cell receptor beta chain emerged from a study of blood T cell repertoires in COVID-19. Study information: The origin of the acute and convalescent COVID-19 samples was the United States, Italy and Spain. T cells, B-cell-depleted T cells, or PBMCs supplied cDNA or gDNA.

Profiled with immunoSEQ multiplex PCR; TCRdb holds only in-frame clones, not every one. Among about 500,000 clones listed, around 87% were seen once. Participants had their cohort set by participant-reported clinical history. The trim removed 4 bases at V and 4 bases at J, leaving 6 bases unmatched. The length of the CDR3 is 15 residues. Germline CDR1 reads KGHDR; CDR2 reads SFDVKD. This TCR derives from a woman in her late teens or twenties who had recovered from COVID-19. This rearrangement joins TRBV24-1 to TRBJ2-5; 9 nucleotides agree with TRBD1. The sequencing sample was made of PBMCs or T cells enriched from blood (not recorded which). The CDR3 loop reads CATSDAQTGGETQYF. For the CDR3, the DNA is TGTGCCACCAGTGACGCGCAGACAGGGGGAGAGACCCAGTACTTC.